The source of this T cell receptor beta chain is a study of blood T cell repertoires in COVID-19. The study recruited people aged roughly 18 to 95 years across 24 US areas. Clones were read by immunoSEQ multiplex PCR, and TCRdb kept only the in-frame ones, dropping some. The table includes around 500,000 clones, over 75% detected once. The germline gives CDR1 PRHDT, CDR2 FYEKMQ (reference sequence). The CDR3 length is 15 residues. V lost 0 bases and J lost 0, with 9 bases in between. The sequenced sample consisted of PBMCs or T cells enriched from blood (not recorded which). The receptor comes from a woman aged 40 to 50 who had recovered from COVID-19. V and J are TRBV13 and TRBJ2-7, with unresolved D. CDR3 bases: TGTGCCAGCAGCTTAGGAGGAAGGAGCTCCTACGAGCAGTACTTC. This translates into CASSLGGRSSYEQYF.